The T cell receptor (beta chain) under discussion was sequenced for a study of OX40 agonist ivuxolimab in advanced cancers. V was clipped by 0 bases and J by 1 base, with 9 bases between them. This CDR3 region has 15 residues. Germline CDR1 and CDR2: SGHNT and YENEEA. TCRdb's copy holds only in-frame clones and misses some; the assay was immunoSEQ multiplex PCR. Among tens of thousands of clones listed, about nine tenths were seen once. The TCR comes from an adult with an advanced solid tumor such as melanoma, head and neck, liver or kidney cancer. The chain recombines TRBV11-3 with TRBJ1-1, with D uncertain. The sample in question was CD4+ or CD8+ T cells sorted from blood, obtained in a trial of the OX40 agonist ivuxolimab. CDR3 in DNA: TGTGCCAGCAGCTTAGATGGCCCCCGGAACACTGAAGCTTTCTTT. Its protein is CASSLDGPRNTEAFF.